Following are 25 T cell receptor beta chains from one sample sequenced in a study of liver allograft versus peripheral blood T cells. Turning to the study itself: Transplanted livers and recipients' peripheral blood had their T cell receptor repertoires compared.

MiXCR, run by TCRdb on the reads, gives a single entry per CDR3 protein. Of about 16,000 distinct CDR3 sequences in the sample, around 23% are singletons; the top ten hold about 12%. Receptor source: a human patient who had a liver transplant. Some of the T cells might come from the graft donor.

This clonotype was recorded many times. The gene calls are TRBV19 and TRBJ1-2; 7 nucleotides match TRBD1. Germline loops: CDR1 LNHDA, CDR2 SQIVND (reference sequence). Trimming at V came to 4 bases and at J to 8 bases, leaving 4 bases not matched to a gene. The CDR3 extends over 12 amino acids. CDR3: CASSTRQGGYTF. Written as DNA, the CDR3 is TGTGCCAGTAGTACCCGACAGGGCGGCTACACCTTC.

This clonotype is medium-sized in the sample. The chain uses TRBV15 and TRBJ1-1; possibly TRBD1 for D (6 bases). The germline gives CDR1 LNHNV, CDR2 YYDKDF (reference sequence). CDR3 length: 13 residues. V was trimmed by 1 base and J by 6 bases, leaving 9 bases between them. CDR3 protein: CATSRAGTPEAFF. The CDR3 DNA reads as TGTGCCACCAGCAGAGCAGGGACACCTGAAGCTTTCTTT.

By share, this clonotype counts as medium-sized. The rearrangement joins TRBV6-5 to TRBJ2-1; tentatively, D is TRBD1 (7 bases). The germline V and J ends were trimmed by 4 bases and 3 bases, with 16 bases remaining between them. The V gene's germline CDR1 is MNHEY and CDR2 SVGAGI. The CDR3 totals 16 residues. CDR3 bases: TGTGCCAGCAGTTTGACAGGGCCCGGGGGCTACAATGAGCAGTTCTTC. It specifies CASSLTGPGGYNEQFF.

This clonotype was seen many times. This sequence joins TRBV7-2 and TRBJ1-6; TRBD1 aligns across 8 bases. The CDR3 is 15 amino acids. Germline CDR1 reads SGHTA; CDR2 reads FQGNSA. Losses at the gene ends were 5 bases for V and 4 bases for J; bases not matched to a gene: 4. CDR3 DNA: TGTGCCAGCAGCCCTCGACAGGGGTATAATTCACCCCTCCACTTT. It encodes CASSPRQGYNSPLHF.

This clonotype is labeled medium-sized. The CDR3 spells CASSSNANTGELFF. CDR3 nucleotides: TGTGCCAGCAGTTCCAATGCGAACACCGGGGAGCTGTTTTTT. The chain has TRBV6-6 and TRBJ2-2, with D hard to call. The CDR3 covers 14 residues. Trimming stripped 4 bases from V and 0 bases from J, with 6 bases between. CDR1 is MNHNY, CDR2 SVGAGI, per germline (reference sequence).

Turning to this clonotype: One base away lies a much larger clone, so this may be a sequencing read error. This chain's CDR3 is CATSRDIENQYF. CDR3 in DNA: TGTGCCACCAGCAGAGATATTGAGAACCAGTACTTC. The gene calls are TRBV15 and TRBJ2-5; D unclear. This CDR3 region has 12 residues. The germline CDR1 and CDR2 sequences are LNHNV and YYDKDF (reference sequence).

The chain joins TRBV6-2 or TRBV6-3 to TRBJ2-7, with D possibly being TRBD1 (6 bases). The CDR3 runs to 15 residues. Trimming cost V 2 bases and J 7 bases, with 18 bases left between them. The germline V gene encodes CDR1 MNHEY and CDR2 SVGEGT. For the CDR3, the DNA is TGTGCCAGCAGTTACCTTCAGACAGGCCCTCGAGAGCAGTACTTC. It translates to CASSYLQTGPREQYF.

This clonotype was seen a single time. The chain joins TRBV10-3 to TRBJ1-5; 9 bases fit TRBD1. This CDR3 region has 13 residues. CDR1 and CDR2 from the germline V gene are ENHRY and SYGVKD. The J segment lost 3 bases and the V segment lost 8 bases, leaving 2 bases of the junction unmatched. The CDR3: CAIGQGLNQPQHF. The CDR3 nucleotides read TGTGCCATCGGACAGGGGCTCAATCAGCCCCAGCATTTT.

This clonotype was seen more than once but under ten times. The V and J genes are TRBV27 and TRBJ1-6, with 8 bases that match TRBD1. The CDR3 has 15 residues. Germline V lookup: CDR1 MNHEY, CDR2 SMNVEV (reference sequence). With 5 bases clipped from V and 9 bases from J, the junction kept 9 bases outside the gene matches. CDR3 coding DNA: TGTGCCAGCAGTATGCAGACAGGGGTAAGTTCACCCCTCCACTTT. This sequence encodes CASSMQTGVSSPLHF.

This clonotype showed up just a few times. The chain's CDR3 is CASSQMYLAGGTDTQYF. The CDR3 DNA reads TGTGCCAGCAGCCAAATGTACCTAGCGGGGGGCACAGATACGCAGTATTTT. J is TRBJ2-3 and V is TRBV3-1; 10 positions match TRBD2. The CDR3 is 17 amino acids. V trimming: 2 bases; J trimming: 1 base; junction bases outside the gene matches: 6. The germline gives CDR1 LGHDT, CDR2 YNNKEL (reference sequence).

This clonotype occurred a few times. The chain couples TRBV28 to TRBJ2-7; maybe TRBD1 (6 bases). The V end was cut by 4 bases, the J end by 0 bases, with 13 bases between. Germline CDR1 MDHEN, CDR2 SYDVKM. CDR3 length: 15 amino acids. Written as DNA, the CDR3 is TGTGCCAGCAGTTGGACCGGACAGAGCTCCTACGAGCAGTACTTC. The encoded protein is CASSWTGQSSYEQYF. The variable domain in full, completed from reference TRBV28 and TRBJ2-7, reads DVKVTQSSRYLVKRTGEKVFLECVQDMDHENMFWYRQDPGLGLRLIYFSYDVKMKEKGDIPEGYSVSREKKERFSLILESASTNQTSMYLCASSWTGQSSYEQYFGPGTRLTVT.

This clonotype has a handful of counts. The chain links TRBV20-1 to TRBJ2-3; maybe TRBD1 (5 bases). CDR1 DFQATT and CDR2 SNEGSKA come from the germline V gene (reference sequence). The length of the CDR3 is 15 residues. The V end lost 0 bases, the J end lost 0 bases, and 10 bases lay between the germline ends. DNA for the CDR3: TGCAGTGCTAGAGATTGGGGCTCTAGCACAGATACGCAGTATTTT. Protein product: CSARDWGSSTDTQYF.

Concerning this clonotype: A read error may explain this, as a much larger clone is one base away. V gene TRBV6-2 or TRBV6-3 combines with J gene TRBJ2-7; 8 bases align to TRBD1. This CDR3 has 16 residues. The junction had 12 bases not matched to a gene; V was cut back by 5 bases and J by 3 bases. CDR1 is MNHEY, CDR2 SVGEGT, per germline. The CDR3 reads CASSRPQDREVYEQYF. The CDR3, as DNA: TGTGCCAGCAGTCGGCCCCAGGACAGGGAGGTCTACGAGCAGTACTTC.

V usage is TRBV7-9 and J usage is TRBJ1-5; D is ambiguous. Trimming shortened V by 3 bases and J by 7 bases, and 13 bases separated the two germline ends. CDR1 and CDR2 (germline): SEHNR, FQNEAQ (reference sequence). The CDR3 covers 14 residues. The CDR3: CASSFGSNWQPQHF. The CDR3 nucleotides are TGTGCCAGCAGCTTTGGGTCGAACTGGCAGCCCCAGCATTTT.

This clonotype was detected only once. This may be a read error: a much more frequent sequence differs by one nucleotide. This chain joins TRBV7-2 and TRBJ2-1, with unresolved D. The CDR3 consists of 14 residues. Germline V lookup: CDR1 SGHTA, CDR2 FQGNSA. CDR3 loop: CASSLRLEQNDQFF. Written as DNA, the CDR3 is TGTGCCAGCAGCTTAAGGCTTGAACAGAATGACCAGTTCTTC.

This clonotype came up many times. V gene TRBV7-9 combines with J gene TRBJ1-1; D unresolved. V dropped 5 bases and J dropped 0 bases, with 7 bases sitting between them. The CDR3 length is 13 residues. Germline lookup yields CDR1 SEHNR and CDR2 FQNEAQ (reference sequence). DNA of the CDR3: TGTGCCAGCAGCCTTGACATGAACACTGAAGCTTTCTTT. This codes for CASSLDMNTEAFF.

This chain links TRBV2 with TRBJ1-1; maybe TRBD1 (5 bases). The length of the CDR3 is 13 residues. CDR1 and CDR2 from the germline V gene are SNHLY and FYNNEI. The V gene lost 4 bases and the J gene lost 0 bases, with 6 bases spanning the gap. The CDR3 bases are TGTGCCAGCAGTGGACAGATGAACACTGAAGCTTTCTTT. Translation gives CASSGQMNTEAFF.

This clonotype was counted many times. The genes are TRBV18 and TRBJ1-4; no definite D call. The V gene's germline CDR1 is KGHSH and CDR2 LQKENI. The CDR3 has 16 amino acids. Trimming took 1 base from V and 0 from J, leaving 9 bases between them. In DNA, the CDR3 is TGTGCCAGCTCACCACTGACGGAAGCAACTAATGAAAAACTGTTTTTT. Translated, it gives CASSPLTEATNEKLFF. Full variable domain (remainder filled in from reference TRBV18 and TRBJ1-4): NAGVMQNPRHLVRRRGQEARLRCSPMKGHSHVYWYRQLPEEGLKFMVYLQKENIIDESGMPKERFSAEFPKEGPSILRIQQVVRGDSAAYFCASSPLTEATNEKLFFGSGTQLSVL.

V and J are TRBV7-2 and TRBJ2-1, with 11 positions matching TRBD1. The J segment lost 9 bases and the V segment lost 3 bases, leaving 22 bases of the junction unmatched. This CDR3 is 20 amino acids long. From germline, CDR1 is SGHTA and CDR2 FQGNSA. The CDR3 sequence is CASSLRTGGLSDFLASEQFF. CDR3 in DNA: TGTGCCAGCAGCTTGAGGACAGGGGGCTTGAGTGATTTCCTAGCGAGTGAGCAGTTCTTC.

This sequence joins TRBV28 and TRBJ1-1; possible D gene TRBD1, 5 bases. V lost 3 bases, J lost 6 bases, and 8 bases lay in between. The CDR3 runs 12 residues. CDR1 is MDHEN, CDR2 SYDVKM, per germline. CDR3 region: CASSFAGSEAFF. The CDR3 DNA follows: TGTGCCAGCAGTTTTGCAGGGTCTGAAGCTTTCTTT. Supplemented by reference TRBV28 and TRBJ1-1, the full variable domain reads DVKVTQSSRYLVKRTGEKVFLECVQDMDHENMFWYRQDPGLGLRLIYFSYDVKMKEKGDIPEGYSVSREKKERFSLILESASTNQTSMYLCASSFAGSEAFFGQGTRLTVV.

By proportion, this clonotype is medium-sized (0.01 to 0.1%). This sequence joins TRBV6-2 or TRBV6-3 and TRBJ1-1, with TRBD1 matching over 7 bases. With 6 bases clipped from V and 1 base from J, the junction kept 8 bases outside the gene matches. The CDR3 covers 15 residues. The V gene's germline CDR1 is MNHEY and CDR2 SVGEGT. The CDR3 DNA reads as TGTGCCAGCAGGGCTCTCGGACAGGCGAACACTGAAGCTTTCTTT. This sequence encodes CASRALGQANTEAFF.

This clonotype was detected a few times. The rearrangement uses TRBV6-1 and TRBJ1-5; TRBD1 aligns across 8 bases. CDR1 is MNHNS and CDR2 is SASEGT in the germline V gene. CDR3 length: 14 amino acids. The V gene end was trimmed by 8 bases and the J gene end by 7 bases; junction bases not matched to a gene: 10. The CDR3 nucleotides are TGTGCCAGCGGAAGGACAGGGTCTCAGCAGCCCCAGCATTTT. The encoded protein is CASGRTGSQQPQHF.

This chain joins TRBV6-1 and TRBJ2-1; 14 nucleotides match TRBD2. The CDR3 loop spans 16 amino acids. CDR1 and CDR2 from the germline V gene are MNHNS and SASEGT. V shed 4 bases and J 5 bases; nucleotides not matched to a gene: 4. The CDR3 region has the DNA TGTGCCAGCAGTGGGACTAGCGGGAGGAGTAACAATGAGCAGTTCTTC. This translates into CASSGTSGRSNNEQFF.

The chain combines TRBV6-5 with TRBJ2-2; the D call may be TRBD1 or TRBD2 (5 bases each). This CDR3 comprises 17 residues. Per the germline V gene, CDR1 is MNHEY and CDR2 is SVGAGI. Trimming cost V 7 bases and J 1 base, with 19 bases left between them. The CDR3 nucleotides read TGTGCCAGCACCCGAGGGATGGGGCAGGGGAACACCGGGGAGCTGTTTTTT. Protein: CASTRGMGQGNTGELFF.

By share of the sample, this clonotype is medium-sized. The gene calls are TRBV29-1 and TRBJ1-1; 8 nucleotides line up with TRBD1. This CDR3 spans 13 amino acids. J gave up 5 bases and V 3 bases, and 5 bases lay outside the gene matches. CDR1 is SQVTM and CDR2 is ANQGSEA in the germline V gene. The CDR3 sequence is CSVDRGQWTEAFF. The CDR3 DNA follows: TGCAGCGTTGACAGGGGGCAGTGGACTGAAGCTTTCTTT.